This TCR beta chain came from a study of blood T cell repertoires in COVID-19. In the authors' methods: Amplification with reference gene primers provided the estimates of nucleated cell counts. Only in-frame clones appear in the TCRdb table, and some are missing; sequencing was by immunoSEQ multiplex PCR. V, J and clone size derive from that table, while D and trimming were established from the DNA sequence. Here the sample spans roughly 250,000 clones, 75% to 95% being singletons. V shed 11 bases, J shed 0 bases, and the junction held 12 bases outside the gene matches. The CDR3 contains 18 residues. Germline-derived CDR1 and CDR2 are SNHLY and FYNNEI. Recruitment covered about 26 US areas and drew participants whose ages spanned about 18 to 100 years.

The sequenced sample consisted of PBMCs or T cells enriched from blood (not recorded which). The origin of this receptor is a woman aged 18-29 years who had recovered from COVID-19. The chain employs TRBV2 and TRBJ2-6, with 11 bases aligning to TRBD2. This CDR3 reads CAAFWGLADLSGANVLTF. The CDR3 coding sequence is TGTGCCGCTTTCTGGGGACTAGCGGACCTCTCTGGGGCCAACGTCCTGACTTTC.